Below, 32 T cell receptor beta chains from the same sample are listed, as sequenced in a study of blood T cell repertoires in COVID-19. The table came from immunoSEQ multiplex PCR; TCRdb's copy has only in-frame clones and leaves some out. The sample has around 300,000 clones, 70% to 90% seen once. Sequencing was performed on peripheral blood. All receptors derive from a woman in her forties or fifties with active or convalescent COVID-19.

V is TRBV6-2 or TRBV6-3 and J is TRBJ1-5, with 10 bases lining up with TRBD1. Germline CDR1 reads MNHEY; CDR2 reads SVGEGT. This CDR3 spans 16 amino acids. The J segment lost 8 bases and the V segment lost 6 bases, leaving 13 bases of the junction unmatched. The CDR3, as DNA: TGTGCCAGCAGCTCAGGACAGGGGGAGTTTGTGGAGCCCCAGCATTTT. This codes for CASSSGQGEFVEPQHF.

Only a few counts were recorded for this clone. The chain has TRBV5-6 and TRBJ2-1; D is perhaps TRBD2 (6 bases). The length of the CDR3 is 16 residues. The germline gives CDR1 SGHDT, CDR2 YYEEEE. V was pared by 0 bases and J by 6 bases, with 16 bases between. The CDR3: CASSLAGPRDFNEQFF. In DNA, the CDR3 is TGTGCCAGCAGCTTGGCCGGGCCCCGGGACTTCAATGAGCAGTTCTTC.

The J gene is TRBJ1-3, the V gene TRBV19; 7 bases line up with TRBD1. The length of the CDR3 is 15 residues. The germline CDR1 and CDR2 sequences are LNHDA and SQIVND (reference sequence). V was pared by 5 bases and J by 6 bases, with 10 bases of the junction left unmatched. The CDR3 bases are TGTGCCAGTAGTCCGCCCGGGACAGTAAAAAACACCATATATTTT. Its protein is CASSPPGTVKNTIYF.

CDR3 sequence reads: CAWSGTDRAYSNQPQHF. CDR3 bases: TGTGCCTGGAGTGGGACAGATCGGGCTTATAGCAATCAGCCCCAGCATTTT. This chain uses TRBV30 with TRBJ1-5, with TRBD1 as a possible D gene (6 bases). The V and J ends lost 1 base and 0 bases respectively, with 16 bases between them. The CDR3 consists of 17 residues. Per the germline V gene, CDR1 is GTSNPN and CDR2 is SVGIG (reference sequence). Full variable domain (remainder filled in from reference TRBV30 and TRBJ1-5): SQTIHQWPATLVQPVGSPLSLECTVEGTSNPNLYWYRQAAGRGLQLLFYSVGIGQISSEVPQNLSASRPQDRQFILSSKKLLLSDSGFYLCAWSGTDRAYSNQPQHFGDGTRLSIL.

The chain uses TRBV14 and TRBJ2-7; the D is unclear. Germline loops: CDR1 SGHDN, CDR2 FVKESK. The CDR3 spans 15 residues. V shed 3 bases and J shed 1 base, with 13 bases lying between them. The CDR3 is CASSQGQAFSYEQYF. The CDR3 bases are TGTGCCAGCAGCCAGGGTCAGGCCTTTTCCTACGAGCAGTACTTC.

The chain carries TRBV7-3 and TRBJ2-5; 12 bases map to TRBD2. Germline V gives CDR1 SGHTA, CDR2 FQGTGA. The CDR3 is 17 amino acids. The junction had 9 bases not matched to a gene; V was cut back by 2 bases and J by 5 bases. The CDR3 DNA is TGTGCCAGCAGCTTAGGCGTACTAGCGGGGGGCAGGGAGACCCAGTACTTC. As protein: CASSLGVLAGGRETQYF.

The CDR3: CASSLERYGRGYQETQYF. CDR3 nucleotide sequence: TGTGCCAGCAGCTTAGAGAGATATGGGAGGGGGTACCAAGAGACCCAGTACTTC. The V call is TRBV7-2, the J call TRBJ2-5; perhaps TRBD2 as D (7 bases). The V gene lost 1 base and the J gene lost 0 bases, with 18 bases spanning the gap. The V gene's germline CDR1 is SGHTA and CDR2 FQGNSA. The CDR3 length is 18 residues.

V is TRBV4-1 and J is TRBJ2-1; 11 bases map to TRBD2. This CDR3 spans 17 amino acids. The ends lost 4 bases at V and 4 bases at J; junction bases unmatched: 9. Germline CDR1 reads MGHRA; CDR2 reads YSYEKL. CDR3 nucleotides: TGCGCCAGCAGCCGTATACTAGCGGGAGAGGAATACAATGAGCAGTTCTTC. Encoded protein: CASSRILAGEEYNEQFF.

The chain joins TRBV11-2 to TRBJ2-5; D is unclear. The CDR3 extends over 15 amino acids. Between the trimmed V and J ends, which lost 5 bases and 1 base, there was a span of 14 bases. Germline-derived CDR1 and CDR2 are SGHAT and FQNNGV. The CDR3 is CASSGRWQAQETQYF. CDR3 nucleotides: TGTGCCAGCAGCGGCCGTTGGCAGGCCCAAGAGACCCAGTACTTC.

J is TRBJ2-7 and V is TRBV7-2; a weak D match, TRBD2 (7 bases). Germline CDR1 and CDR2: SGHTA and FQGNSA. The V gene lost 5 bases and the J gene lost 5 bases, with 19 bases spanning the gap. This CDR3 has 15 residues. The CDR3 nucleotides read TGTGCCAGCAGCGACCGGAGGGGGGGACGGGACGAGCAGTACTTC. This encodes CASSDRRGGRDEQYF.

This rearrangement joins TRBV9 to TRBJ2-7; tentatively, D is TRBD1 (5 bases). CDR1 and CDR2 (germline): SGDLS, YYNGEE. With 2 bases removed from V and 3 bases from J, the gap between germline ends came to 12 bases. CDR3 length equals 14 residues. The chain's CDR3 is CASSVSTGNYEQYF. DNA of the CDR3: TGTGCCAGCAGCGTCTCTACAGGAAACTACGAGCAGTACTTC.

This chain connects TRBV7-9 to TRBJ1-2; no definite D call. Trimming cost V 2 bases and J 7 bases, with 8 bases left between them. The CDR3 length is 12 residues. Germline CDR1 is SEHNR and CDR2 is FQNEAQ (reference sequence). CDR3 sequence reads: CASSLSESGYTF. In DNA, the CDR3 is TGTGCCAGCAGCTTATCGGAGAGTGGCTACACCTTC. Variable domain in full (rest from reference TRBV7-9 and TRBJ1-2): DTGVSQNPRHKITKRGQNVTFRCDPISEHNRLYWYRQTLGQGPEFLTYFQNEAQLEKSRLLSDRFSAERPKGSFSTLEIQRTEQGDSAMYLCASSLSESGYTFGSGTRLTVV.

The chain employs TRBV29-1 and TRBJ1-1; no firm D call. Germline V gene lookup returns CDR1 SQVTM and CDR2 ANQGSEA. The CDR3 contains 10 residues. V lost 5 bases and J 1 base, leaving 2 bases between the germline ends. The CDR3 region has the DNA TGCAGCGTTCAGAACACTGAAGCTTTCTTT. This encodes CSVQNTEAFF.

The CDR3 spells CASSSEGVQVAEAFF. Written as DNA, the CDR3 is TGTGCCAGCTCCTCAGAAGGGGTTCAGGTCGCTGAAGCTTTCTTT. This chain connects TRBV2 to TRBJ1-1; the D gene is possibly TRBD1 (5 bases). Per the germline V gene, CDR1 is SNHLY and CDR2 is FYNNEI. V dropped 8 bases and J dropped 6 bases, with 22 bases sitting between them. The CDR3 consists of 15 residues.

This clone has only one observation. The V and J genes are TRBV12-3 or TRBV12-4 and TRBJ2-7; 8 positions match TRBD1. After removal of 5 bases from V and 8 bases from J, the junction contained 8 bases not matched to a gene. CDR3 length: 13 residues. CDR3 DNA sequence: TGTGCCAGCAGTCTCCACAGGGGGGAGCAGCAGTACTTC. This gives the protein CASSLHRGEQQYF.

This chain's CDR3 is CASSLLPGNTEAFF. CDR3 in DNA: TGTGCCAGCAGTTTATTACCAGGGAACACTGAAGCTTTCTTT. V gene TRBV28 combines with J gene TRBJ1-1; no clear D gene. The CDR3 is 14 residues long. Trimming cost V 1 base and J 1 base, with 7 bases left between them. CDR1 and CDR2 from the germline V gene are MDHEN and SYDVKM.

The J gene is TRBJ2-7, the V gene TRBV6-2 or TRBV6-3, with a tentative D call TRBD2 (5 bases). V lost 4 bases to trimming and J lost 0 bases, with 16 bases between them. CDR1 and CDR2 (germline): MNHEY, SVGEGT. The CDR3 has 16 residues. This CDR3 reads CASSLRAGLVSYEQYF. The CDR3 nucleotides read TGTGCCAGCAGTTTAAGGGCGGGCTTAGTCTCCTACGAGCAGTACTTC.

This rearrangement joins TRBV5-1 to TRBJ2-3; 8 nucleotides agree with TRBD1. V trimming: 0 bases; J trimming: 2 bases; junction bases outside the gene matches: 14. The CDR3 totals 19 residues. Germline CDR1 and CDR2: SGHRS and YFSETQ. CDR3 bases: TGCGCCAGCAGCTTGGTGGGGGACAGGAGGCGATTTAACACAGATACGCAGTATTTT. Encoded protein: CASSLVGDRRRFNTDTQYF.

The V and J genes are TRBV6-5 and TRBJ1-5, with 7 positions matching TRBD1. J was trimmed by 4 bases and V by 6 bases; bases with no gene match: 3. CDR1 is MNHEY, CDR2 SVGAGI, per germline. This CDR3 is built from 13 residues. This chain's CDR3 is CASSPTGNQPQHF. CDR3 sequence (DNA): TGTGCCAGCAGCCCGACAGGGAATCAGCCCCAGCATTTT.

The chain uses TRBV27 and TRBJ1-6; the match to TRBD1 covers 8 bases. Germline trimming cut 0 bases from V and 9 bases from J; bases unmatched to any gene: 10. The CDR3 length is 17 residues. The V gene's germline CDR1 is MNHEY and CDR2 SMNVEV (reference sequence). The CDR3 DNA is TGTGCCAGCAGTTTATCGGGACAGGTGGTCAAGAGTTCACCCCTCCACTTT. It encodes CASSLSGQVVKSSPLHF.

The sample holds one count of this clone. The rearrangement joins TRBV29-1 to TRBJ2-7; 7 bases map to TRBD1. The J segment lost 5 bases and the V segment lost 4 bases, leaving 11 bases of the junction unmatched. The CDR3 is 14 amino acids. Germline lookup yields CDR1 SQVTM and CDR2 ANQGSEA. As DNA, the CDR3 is TGCAGCGTTGCCATGTCGACAGGGAAGAACGAGCAGTACTTC. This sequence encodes CSVAMSTGKNEQYF.

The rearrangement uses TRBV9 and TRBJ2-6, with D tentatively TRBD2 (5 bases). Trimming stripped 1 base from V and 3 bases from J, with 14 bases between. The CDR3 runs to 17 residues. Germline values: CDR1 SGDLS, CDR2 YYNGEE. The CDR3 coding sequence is TGTGCCAGCAGCGTATACGGCCTGGCGGGTGGGGCCAACGTCCTGACTTTC. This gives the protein CASSVYGLAGGANVLTF.

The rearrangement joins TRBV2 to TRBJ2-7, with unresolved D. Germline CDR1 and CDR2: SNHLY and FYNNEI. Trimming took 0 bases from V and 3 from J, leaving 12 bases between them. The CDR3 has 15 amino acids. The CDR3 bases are TGTGCCAGCAGTGAAGCTATGGGCGCCCGCTACGAGCAGTACTTC. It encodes CASSEAMGARYEQYF.

The CDR3 DNA is TGCGCCAGCAGCTTGGTAGATAGAGAAAAACTGTTTTTT. Amino acids: CASSLVDREKLFF. The rearrangement uses TRBV5-1 and TRBJ1-4; D remains ambiguous. With 0 bases removed from V and 8 bases from J, the gap between germline ends came to 8 bases. The CDR3 is made up of 13 amino acids. Germline CDR1 SGHRS, CDR2 YFSETQ. Looking up the rest from reference TRBV5-1 and TRBJ1-4 gives the full variable domain: KAGVTQTPRYLIKTRGQQVTLSCSPISGHRSVSWYQQTPGQGLQFLFEYFSETQRNKGNFPGRFSGRQFSNSRSEMNVSTLELGDSALYLCASSLVDREKLFFGSGTQLSVL.

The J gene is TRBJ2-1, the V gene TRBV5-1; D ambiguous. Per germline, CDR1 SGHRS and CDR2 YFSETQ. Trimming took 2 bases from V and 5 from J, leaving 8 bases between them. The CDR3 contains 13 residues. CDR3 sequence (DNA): TGCGCCAGCAGCTTAGTAACAAACAATGAGCAGTTCTTC. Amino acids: CASSLVTNNEQFF. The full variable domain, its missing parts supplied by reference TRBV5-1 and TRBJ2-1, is KAGVTQTPRYLIKTRGQQVTLSCSPISGHRSVSWYQQTPGQGLQFLFEYFSETQRNKGNFPGRFSGRQFSNSRSEMNVSTLELGDSALYLCASSLVTNNEQFFGPGTRLTVL.

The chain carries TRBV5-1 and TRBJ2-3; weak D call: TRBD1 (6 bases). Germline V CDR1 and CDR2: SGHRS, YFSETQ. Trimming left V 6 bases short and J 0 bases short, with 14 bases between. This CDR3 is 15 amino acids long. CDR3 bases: TGCGCCAGCACACAAACAGGGTTTAGCACAGATACGCAGTATTTT. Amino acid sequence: CASTQTGFSTDTQYF.

The CDR3 region is CASRPGGKLGYTF. The CDR3 DNA follows: TGTGCCAGCAGGCCAGGGGGCAAGCTTGGCTACACCTTC. The V and J genes are TRBV12-3 or TRBV12-4 and TRBJ1-2, with TRBD1 matching 8 bases. The V gene end was trimmed by 6 bases and the J gene end by 7 bases; junction bases not matched to a gene: 7. There are 13 residues in the CDR3.

The CDR3 DNA reads TGTGCCAGCTTTAAGGACCAGGACAGGGCCCATGGCTACACCTTC. Amino acids: CASFKDQDRAHGYTF. The J gene is TRBJ1-2, the V gene TRBV21-1; the table's D call of TRBD1 was not tested on the DNA. TRBV21-1 is recorded as a pseudogene. The CDR3 loop spans 15 amino acids.

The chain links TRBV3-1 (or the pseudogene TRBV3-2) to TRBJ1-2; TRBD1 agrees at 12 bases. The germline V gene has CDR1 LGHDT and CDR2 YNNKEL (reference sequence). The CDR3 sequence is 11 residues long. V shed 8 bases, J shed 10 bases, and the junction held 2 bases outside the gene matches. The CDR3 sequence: CASGTGGDYTF. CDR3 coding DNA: TGTGCCAGCGGGACAGGGGGCGACTACACCTTC.

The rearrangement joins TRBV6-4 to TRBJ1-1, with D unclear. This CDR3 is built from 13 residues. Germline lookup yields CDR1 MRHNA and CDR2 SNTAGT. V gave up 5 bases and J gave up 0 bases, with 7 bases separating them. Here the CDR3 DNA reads TGTGCCAGCAGTCGGGAAATGAACACTGAAGCTTTCTTT. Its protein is CASSREMNTEAFF.

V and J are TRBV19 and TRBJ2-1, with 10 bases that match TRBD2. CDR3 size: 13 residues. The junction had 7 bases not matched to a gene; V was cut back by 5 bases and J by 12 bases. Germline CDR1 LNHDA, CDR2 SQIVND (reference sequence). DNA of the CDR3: TGTGCCAGTAGTCCTCCACCTAGCGGGAGGCAGTTCTTC. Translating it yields CASSPPPSGRQFF.

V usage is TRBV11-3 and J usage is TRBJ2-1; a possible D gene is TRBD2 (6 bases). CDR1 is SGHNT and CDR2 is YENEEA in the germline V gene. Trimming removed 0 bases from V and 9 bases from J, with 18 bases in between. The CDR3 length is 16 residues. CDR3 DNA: TGTGCCAGCAGCTTAGATGGGGGGACCCCCGCTAGTGAGCAGTTCTTC. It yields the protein CASSLDGGTPASEQFF.